Listed below are T cell receptor beta chains from one sample, sequenced in a study of T cells expressing NK-cell markers. TCRdb re-analyzed the 5' RACE reads; it lists each CDR3 protein once, without DNA. The repertoire table contains 350,000 to 500,000 distinct CDR3 sequences. Specimen: blood T cells: a sorted CD56 or NKG2C T cell subset, CD4+ or CD8+ T cells, or bulk PBMC T cells (not recorded which). The receptors were sampled from a woman between 18 and 70 years old in good health. Both conserved end residues are part of each CDR3.

TRBJ2-6 TRBV6-5 CASSSYLTRTGANVLTF
TRBJ2-2 TRBV6-1 CASSPLAGGPGELFF
TRBJ2-7 TRBV28 CASRKGDSVTAYEQYF
TRBJ1-4 TRBV15 CATSRGTLGLEKLFF
TRBJ2-5 TRBV6-1 CASRWTSGGQETQYF
TRBJ1-1 TRBV5-5 CASSWDPVGTEAFF
TRBJ2-1 TRBV20-1 CSARGGLAGVNEQFF
TRBJ2-1 TRBV5-4 CASSLAASGSVDEQFF
TRBJ2-1 TRBV5-1 CASSFGDDGTYEQFF
TRBJ2-7 TRBV29-1 CSVTSPYRERTGEQYF
TRBJ2-1 TRBV9 CASSESGISYNEQFF
TRBJ2-1 TRBV12-3/TRBV12-4 CASSLDTSNEQFF
TRBJ2-5 TRBV5-5 CASSLAQGHETQYF
TRBJ2-1 TRBV6-5 CASSSRGPSYNEQFF
TRBJ2-1 TRBV3-1 CASSQALLNEQFF
TRBJ1-2 TRBV6-1 CASITGGNYGYTF
TRBJ2-1 TRBV19 CASNRQGAFVEQFF
TRBJ2-7 TRBV27 CASTTEAGGSYEQYF
TRBJ2-4 TRBV4-1 CASSQRWHQYF
TRBJ2-2 TRBV5-5 CASSFGASAGELFF
TRBJ1-6 TRBV6-1 CASRGGDRSNSPLHF
TRBJ2-2 TRBV20-1 CSAKRAGGYTGELFF
TRBJ2-4 TRBV10-1 CASIRDSEAKNIQYF
TRBJ2-7 TRBV15 CATSSGTSGSYEQYF
TRBJ2-2 TRBV7-3 CASSLIQNTGELFF
TRBJ2-3 TRBV7-9 CASSLVRRTDTQYF
TRBJ2-7 TRBV10-3 CAIQGEGYEQYF
TRBJ1-6 TRBV6-1 CASRPTGATNSPLHF
TRBJ1-2 TRBV4-3 CASSQEVGPNYGYTF
TRBJ1-1 TRBV12-3/TRBV12-4 CASSFPGTGYGTEAFF
TRBJ2-5 TRBV19 CASSIDRDKTQYF
TRBJ2-1 TRBV5-1 CASSLGTSGSSYNEQFF
TRBJ1-5 TRBV19 CASSASYVKPQHF
TRBJ2-5 TRBV2 CASTVRMQETQYF
TRBJ2-2 TRBV25-1 CASSPWTGELFF
TRBJ2-2 TRBV5-4 CASSEAPAGAGGGELFF
TRBJ1-1 TRBV12-3/TRBV12-4 CASSLLTSAVTEAFF
TRBJ2-2 TRBV5-1 CASSLEGTTGELFF
TRBJ2-5 TRBV28 CASSLFGTGHKETQYF
TRBJ1-3 TRBV9 CASSVSTGYSGNTIYF
TRBJ1-2 TRBV6-6 CASSTGQGDGYTF
TRBJ1-1 TRBV4-3 CASSQVTGYTEAFF
TRBJ2-3 TRBV6-5 CASSYSPVPDTQYF
TRBJ2-7 TRBV20-1 CSARGEHYEQYF
TRBJ2-3 TRBV15 CATSRLGVVTQYF